One and the same sample provided the 4 T cell receptor beta chains below, sequenced in a study of blood T cell repertoires in COVID-19. Generated by immunoSEQ multiplex PCR, the TCRdb table keeps only in-frame clones and is missing some. The table has some 230,000 clones, around 83% seen once. The source material was peripheral blood. These receptors were collected from a woman of 80 years or more with COVID-19, enrolled during active disease.

This clone was detected only a few times. The CDR3 DNA reads TGTGCCAGCTCGGGACTAGCGGGACCTAGCGATACGCAGTATTTT. Amino acid sequence: CASSGLAGPSDTQYF. This chain uses TRBV18 with TRBJ2-3; the match to TRBD2 covers 13 bases. Looked up from germline, CDR1 is KGHSH and CDR2 is LQKENI. V was clipped by 6 bases and J by 6 bases; unmatched bases: 6. The CDR3 is made up of 15 amino acids.

V is TRBV18 and J is TRBJ2-7; 11 bases are a match to TRBD2. The CDR3 contains 17 residues. With V trimmed by 3 bases and J by 0 bases, 7 bases remained unmatched. Germline CDR1 is KGHSH and CDR2 is LQKENI. This chain's CDR3 is CASSPSLAGGASYEQYF. DNA of the CDR3: TGTGCCAGCTCACCGTCTTTAGCGGGAGGGGCCTCCTACGAGCAGTACTTC.

J is TRBJ1-2 and V is TRBV18; 9 bases are a match to TRBD1. The CDR3 is made up of 12 amino acids. Germline assignment: CDR1 KGHSH and CDR2 LQKENI. The V segment lost 6 bases and the J segment 10 bases; nucleotides outside the gene matches: 6. The CDR3 sequence: CASSPGTGPYTF. The CDR3 DNA reads TGTGCCAGCTCTCCCGGGACAGGGCCCTACACCTTC.

This clone was recorded a few times. J is TRBJ1-4 and V is TRBV2, with D possibly TRBD1 on 5 matching bases. CDR1 SNHLY and CDR2 FYNNEI come from the germline V gene. The length of the CDR3 is 15 residues. V lost 10 bases, J lost 2 bases, and 17 bases lay in between. The CDR3 loop is CATSRETATNEKLFF. DNA of the CDR3: TGTGCCACTTCGCGGGAGACAGCTACTAATGAAAAACTGTTTTTT.